These 27 T cell receptor beta chains were sequenced from one sample in a study of cytomegalovirus exposure and HLA in healthy donors. Primers: 60 Vbeta forward and 13 Jbeta reverse. Assay used: immunoSEQ multiplex PCR; TCRdb lists only in-frame clones, some missing. The data hold approximately 140,000 clones, with around 75% observed a single time. The sample was PBMCs. These receptor sequences come from a woman aged 18-29 years in good health and CMV-seronegative.

The CDR3 DNA is TGCGCCAGCAGCCAAGGACCACTAGGCTTTTTTGCCTACAATGAGCAGTTCTTC. It encodes CASSQGPLGFFAYNEQFF. The chain employs TRBV4-1 and TRBJ2-1; D may be TRBD2 (5 bases). There are 18 residues in the CDR3. V dropped 1 base and J dropped 2 bases, with 18 bases sitting between them. Germline CDR1 is MGHRA and CDR2 is YSYEKL.

The chain employs TRBV30 and TRBJ1-4, with D possibly TRBD1 on 5 matching bases. The germline gives CDR1 GTSNPN, CDR2 SVGIG (reference sequence). V lost 0 bases and J lost 11, with 10 bases in between. The length of the CDR3 is 12 residues. CDR3 sequence (DNA): TGTGCCTGGAGTGTAAGGGGAGGCAAACTGTTTTTT. Amino acids: CAWSVRGGKLFF.

The sample holds one count of this clone. The V and J genes are TRBV28 and TRBJ1-2, with 10 nucleotides matching TRBD1. Unmatched junction bases numbered 4, after V lost 5 bases and J lost 7 bases. The germline V gene has CDR1 MDHEN and CDR2 SYDVKM. The CDR3 has 13 amino acids. The CDR3 DNA follows: TGTGCCAGCAGTCACCGGGACAGGGGTGGCTACACCTTC. It is translated as CASSHRDRGGYTF.

The V call is TRBV7-2, the J call TRBJ1-5, with D possibly being TRBD1 (5 bases). With 6 bases removed from V and 3 bases from J, the gap between germline ends came to 15 bases. The length of the CDR3 is 15 residues. The germline V gene encodes CDR1 SGHTA and CDR2 FQGNSA. In DNA, the CDR3 is TGTGCCAGCAGTCGAGGGACTACTTACAATCAGCCCCAGCATTTT. It translates to CASSRGTTYNQPQHF.

The table lists this clone with a few counts. The V and J genes are TRBV12-1 and TRBJ2-7; the D call in the table, TRBD1, was not verified against the DNA. TRBV12-1 is designated a pseudogene. The length of the CDR3 is 18 residues. Here the CDR3 reads CASSFRTGNRGTYYEQYF. In nucleotides, the CDR3 is TGTGCCAGCAGCTTCCGGACAGGGAATCGAGGGACCTACTACGAGCAGTACTTC.

The chain links TRBV6-4 to TRBJ2-7, with 12 bases fitting TRBD1. J was trimmed by 7 bases and V by 6 bases; bases with no gene match: 7. The CDR3 extends over 14 amino acids. In germline, CDR1 is MRHNA, CDR2 SNTAGT. In DNA, the CDR3 is TGTGCCAGCAGCCCGGGACAGGGGGCAGATGAGCAGTACTTC. Its translation: CASSPGQGADEQYF.

The chain recombines TRBV19 with TRBJ2-1; 7 nucleotides line up with TRBD2. V shed 3 bases, J shed 4 bases, and the junction held 9 bases outside the gene matches. Germline-derived CDR1 and CDR2 are LNHDA and SQIVND (reference sequence). The CDR3 extends over 16 amino acids. The chain's CDR3 is CASSIGSGEGYNEQFF. The CDR3 nucleotides read TGTGCCAGTAGTATCGGGTCTGGGGAGGGGTACAATGAGCAGTTCTTC.

The chain links TRBV6-1 to TRBJ2-7; 9 bases line up with TRBD1. Germline CDR1 MNHNS, CDR2 SASEGT. The CDR3 contains 15 residues. The J segment lost 5 bases and the V segment lost 2 bases, leaving 7 bases of the junction unmatched. The chain's CDR3 is CASSEFGTGFNEQYF. For the CDR3, the DNA is TGTGCCAGCAGTGAATTCGGGACAGGGTTTAACGAGCAGTACTTC.

The gene calls are TRBV5-1 and TRBJ1-2; D is perhaps TRBD1 (6 bases). The germline V gene encodes CDR1 SGHRS and CDR2 YFSETQ. V dropped 2 bases and J dropped 10 bases, with 15 bases sitting between them. The CDR3 contains 13 residues. The CDR3 sequence is CASSFPGADVYTF. In nucleotides, the CDR3 is TGCGCCAGCAGCTTCCCAGGGGCTGATGTCTACACCTTC. Based on the CDR3 plus reference TRBV5-1 and TRBJ1-2, the full variable domain is KAGVTQTPRYLIKTRGQQVTLSCSPISGHRSVSWYQQTPGQGLQFLFEYFSETQRNKGNFPGRFSGRQFSNSRSEMNVSTLELGDSALYLCASSFPGADVYTFGSGTRLTVV.

The V gene is TRBV5-1, the J gene TRBJ2-3; 9 bases map to TRBD2. The junction had 5 bases not matched to a gene; V was cut back by 4 bases and J by 5 bases. Per germline, CDR1 SGHRS and CDR2 YFSETQ. The CDR3 sequence is 14 residues long. CDR3: CASSRERGVDTQYF. Written as DNA, the CDR3 is TGCGCCAGCAGCCGTGAGCGGGGGGTAGATACGCAGTATTTT.

The chain is built from TRBV10-3 and TRBJ2-1; TRBD2 matches at 11 bases. Germline assignment: CDR1 ENHRY and CDR2 SYGVKD. The CDR3 totals 16 residues. J lost 10 bases, V lost 3 bases, and 11 bases had no gene match. The CDR3 nucleotides are TGTGCCATCAGTGATCAGACTAGCGGGAACCCTGGGGAGCAGTTCTTC. This translates into CAISDQTSGNPGEQFF.

V is TRBV27 and J is TRBJ2-2; TRBD1 matches 7 bases. After removal of 3 bases from V and 4 bases from J, the junction contained 5 bases not matched to a gene. Germline V gene sequence: CDR1 MNHEY, CDR2 SMNVEV (reference sequence). This CDR3 contains 15 residues. The CDR3 sequence: CASSLRGQVTGELFF. CDR3 nucleotides: TGTGCCAGCAGTTTGAGGGGGCAGGTCACCGGGGAGCTGTTTTTT.

The rearrangement joins TRBV30 to TRBJ1-2; the D gene is possibly TRBD1 (5 bases). Germline V gene sequence: CDR1 GTSNPN, CDR2 SVGIG (reference sequence). There are 12 residues in the CDR3. The germline V and J ends were trimmed by 1 base and 2 bases, with 5 bases remaining between them. Written as DNA, the CDR3 is TGTGCCTGGAGTGCAGGGAACTATGGCTACACCTTC. This translates into CAWSAGNYGYTF.

DNA of the CDR3: TGTGCCAGCAGCTTATTACGGTCGGAAAAACTGTTTTTT. It codes for CASSLLRSEKLFF. V is TRBV7-2 and J is TRBJ1-4; D is ambiguous. The CDR3 consists of 13 residues. Germline V gene sequence: CDR1 SGHTA, CDR2 FQGNSA. V was clipped by 2 bases and J by 8 bases, with 9 bases between them.

In its sample, this clone was seen a few times. This chain connects TRBV11-3 to TRBJ2-5, with TRBD2 identical over 9 bases. V shed 5 bases, J shed 4 bases, and the junction held 17 bases outside the gene matches. This CDR3 is built from 18 residues. Germline lookup yields CDR1 SGHNT and CDR2 YENEEA. The CDR3 protein is CASSAWGGKREEIETQYF. The DNA for the CDR3 is TGTGCCAGCAGCGCCTGGGGGGGTAAGCGGGAGGAGATAGAGACCCAGTACTTC.

As for this clone: At one boundary the junction diverges from the germline segment, which might be a read error. The V call is TRBV28, the J call TRBJ1-4; a weak D match, TRBD1 (6 bases). Germline V gives CDR1 MDHEN, CDR2 SYDVKM. This CDR3 is 15 amino acids long. The CDR3 loop is CASSYPGTTSEKLFF. In DNA, the CDR3 is TGTGCCAGCAGTTATCCCGGGACAACTAGTGAAAAACTGTTTTTT.

V gene TRBV7-6 combines with J gene TRBJ2-7; D gene uncertain. The V end lost 2 bases, the J end lost 4 bases, and 15 bases lay between the germline ends. Looked up from germline, CDR1 is SGHVS and CDR2 is FNYEAQ. There are 15 residues in the CDR3. CDR3 protein: CASSLNPLRDYEQYF. Written as DNA, the CDR3 is TGTGCCAGCAGCTTAAATCCCCTCCGAGATTACGAGCAGTACTTC.

The chain is built from TRBV11-3 and TRBJ2-3; 11 bases map to TRBD2. The CDR3 length is 18 residues. The germline V gene encodes CDR1 SGHNT and CDR2 YENEEA. The V gene end was trimmed by 2 bases and the J gene end by 0 bases; junction bases not matched to a gene: 7. The CDR3 region has the DNA TGTGCCAGCAGCTTATGGGTAGCGGGAGGGCCTAGCACAGATACGCAGTATTTT. Amino acids: CASSLWVAGGPSTDTQYF.

The rearrangement joins TRBV6-5 to TRBJ1-2; 10 bases match TRBD1. The CDR3 is 15 residues long. V was pared by 5 bases and J by 2 bases, with 5 bases of the junction left unmatched. Germline V lookup: CDR1 MNHEY, CDR2 SVGAGI. Here the CDR3 DNA reads TGTGCCAGCAGTCGTCCGGGACAGGGGAACTATGGCTACACCTTC. Its translation is CASSRPGQGNYGYTF.

The gene calls are TRBV18 and TRBJ1-4, with D maybe TRBD1 (6 bases). V was shortened by 3 bases and J by 0 bases, with 8 bases between the two germline ends. CDR1 KGHSH and CDR2 LQKENI come from the germline V gene. CDR3 length: 15 residues. The chain's CDR3 is CASSPDRSTNEKLFF. The CDR3 DNA sequence: TGTGCCAGCTCACCCGACAGGTCAACTAATGAAAAACTGTTTTTT.

In this sample, this clone turned up a few times. The gene calls are TRBV4-3 and TRBJ1-3, with D maybe TRBD1 (5 bases). Germline CDR1 reads LGHNA; CDR2 reads YSLEER. CDR3 length: 16 amino acids. V was pared by 3 bases and J by 0 bases, with 12 bases between. In DNA form, the CDR3 reads TGCGCCAGCAGCCAGGGGGGACGGAACTCTGGAAACACCATATATTTT. Amino acids: CASSQGGRNSGNTIYF.

The chain is built from TRBV4-3 and TRBJ1-1, with TRBD1 matching 8 bases. Per germline, CDR1 LGHNA and CDR2 YSLEER. Losses at the gene ends were 1 base for V and 5 bases for J; bases not matched to a gene: 9. This CDR3 is built from 16 residues. CDR3 bases: TGCGCCAGCAGCCAAGTCCCAGGGGGCCTGGGGACTGAAGCTTTCTTT. Translation: CASSQVPGGLGTEAFF.

Only a few counts were recorded for this clone. The chain is built from TRBV28 and TRBJ1-5, with 7 bases lining up with TRBD1. V shed 5 bases, J shed 3 bases, and the junction held 10 bases outside the gene matches. The V gene's germline CDR1 is MDHEN and CDR2 SYDVKM. The length of the CDR3 is 16 residues. CDR3 DNA sequence: TGTGCCAGCAGTCCCCGGACAGGAAAAATCAATCAGCCCCAGCATTTT. It codes for CASSPRTGKINQPQHF.

The chain couples TRBV28 to TRBJ2-5, with TRBD1 as a possible D gene (6 bases). V lost 2 bases, J lost 5 bases, and 12 bases lay in between. CDR3 size: 14 residues. Germline CDR1 and CDR2: MDHEN and SYDVKM. Here the CDR3 reads CASSLGNRVETQYF. The DNA for the CDR3 is TGTGCCAGCAGTTTAGGCAACAGGGTGGAGACCCAGTACTTC.

The V gene is TRBV4-1, the J gene TRBJ1-4, with 7 positions matching TRBD1. The V gene end was trimmed by 4 bases and the J gene end by 5 bases; junction bases not matched to a gene: 7. This CDR3 spans 15 amino acids. From germline, CDR1 is MGHRA and CDR2 YSYEKL. CDR3 amino acids: CASSRYRGANEKLFF. CDR3 DNA sequence: TGCGCCAGCAGCCGTTACAGGGGAGCGAATGAAAAACTGTTTTTT.

The V and J genes are TRBV19 and TRBJ2-1, with D perhaps TRBD2 (6 bases). Germline V gene lookup returns CDR1 LNHDA and CDR2 SQIVND (reference sequence). The CDR3 runs to 13 residues. The V end lost 5 bases, the J end lost 9 bases, and 14 bases lay between the germline ends. The CDR3 region has the DNA TGTGCCAGTAGTCAGGGAGGTGACGGTGAGCAGTTCTTC. This encodes CASSQGGDGEQFF. Filled out from reference TRBV19 and TRBJ2-1, the complete variable domain reads DGGITQSPKYLFRKEGQNVTLSCEQNLNHDAMYWYRQDPGQGLRLIYYSQIVNDFQKGDIAEGYSVSREKKESFPLTVTSAQKNPTAFYLCASSQGGDGEQFFGPGTRLTVL.

The rearrangement links TRBV30 to TRBJ2-5, with 8 bases matching TRBD2. Germline loops: CDR1 GTSNPN, CDR2 SVGIG (reference sequence). The CDR3 is 15 residues long. Germline trimming cut 3 bases from V and 5 bases from J; bases unmatched to any gene: 11. The CDR3 DNA reads as TGTGCCTGGAGCCTGAACGGGAGGGCCGGCGAGACCCAGTACTTC. Translation: CAWSLNGRAGETQYF.